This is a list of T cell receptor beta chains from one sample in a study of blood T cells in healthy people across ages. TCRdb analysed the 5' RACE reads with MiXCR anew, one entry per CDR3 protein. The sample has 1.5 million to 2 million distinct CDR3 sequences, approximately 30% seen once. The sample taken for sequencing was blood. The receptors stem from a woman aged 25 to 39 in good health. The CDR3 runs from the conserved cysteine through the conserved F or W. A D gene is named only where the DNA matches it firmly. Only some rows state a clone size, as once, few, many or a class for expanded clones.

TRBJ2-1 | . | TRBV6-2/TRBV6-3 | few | TGTGCCAGCAGTTACGTCGGGACTTCGAGATACAATGAGCAGTTCTTC | CASSYVGTSRYNEQFF
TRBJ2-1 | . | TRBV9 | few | TGTGCCAGCAGCACTCCCGGACTGGACAATGAGCAGTTCTTC | CASSTPGLDNEQFF
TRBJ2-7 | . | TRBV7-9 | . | TGTGCCAGCAGCCCTAGGGGGGAGGACCCCACCTACGAGCAGTACTTC | CASSPRGEDPTYEQYF
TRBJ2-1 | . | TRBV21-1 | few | TGTGCCAGCAGCCCCCGGCCTTCATGTAACGGGAGCGATGAGCAGTTCTTC | CASSPRPSCNGSDEQFF
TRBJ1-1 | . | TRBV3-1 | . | TGTGCCAGCAGCCAATCGGCGATTCTGAACACTGAAGCTTTCTTT | CASSQSAILNTEAFF
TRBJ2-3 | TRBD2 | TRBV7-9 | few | TGTGCCAGCAGCGGCGGACTAGCGGGGGGATCTGCAGATACGCAGTATTTT | CASSGGLAGGSADTQYF
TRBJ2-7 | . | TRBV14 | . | TGTGCCAGCAGCTGGGGTGACGGTTACGAGCAGTACTTC | CASSWGDGYEQYF
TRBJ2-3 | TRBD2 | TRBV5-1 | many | TGCGCCAGCAGCTTCCGATTAGCGGGCACGACAGATACGCAGTATTTT | CASSFRLAGTTDTQYF
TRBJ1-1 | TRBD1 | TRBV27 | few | TGTGCCAGCAGTTCCCTATTTGGACAGGAGAACACTGAAGCTTTCTTT | CASSSLFGQENTEAFF
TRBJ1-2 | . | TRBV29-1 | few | TGCAGCGTTGGGGACCTCTCGTGGGGCTACACCTTC | CSVGDLSWGYTF
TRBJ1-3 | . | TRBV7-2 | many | TGTGCCAGCAGCTTAGACTCCGGAAACACCATATATTTT | CASSLDSGNTIYF
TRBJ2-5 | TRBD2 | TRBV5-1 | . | TGCGCCAGCAGCCCTGGACTAGCGGGGGGGGCTGAGACCCAGTACTTC | CASSPGLAGGAETQYF
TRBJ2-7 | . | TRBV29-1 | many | TGCAGCGTCAGGCAGGGTCACGAGCAGTACTTC | CSVRQGHEQYF
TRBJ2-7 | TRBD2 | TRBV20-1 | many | TGCAGTGCTTCCGGGACTAGCGGTTACGAGCAGTACTTC | CSASGTSGYEQYF
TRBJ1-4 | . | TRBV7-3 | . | TGTGCCAGCAGCTTCGGGACACTTAATGAAAAACTGTTTTTT | CASSFGTLNEKLFF
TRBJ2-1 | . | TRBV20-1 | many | TGCAGTGCTAGAGACATGCTGGGACCCCGGGCGTTCAATGAGCAGTTCTTC | CSARDMLGPRAFNEQFF
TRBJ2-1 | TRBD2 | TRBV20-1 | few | TGCAGTGCTAGAGATCTTAATTGGCGGGGGGGCGGTGAGCAGTTCTTC | CSARDLNWRGGGEQFF
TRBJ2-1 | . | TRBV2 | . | TGCGCCAGCAGCCCGGAGGGCAGTTTCGAGCAGTTCTTC | CASSPEGSFEQFF
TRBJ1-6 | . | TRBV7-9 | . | TGTGCCACCCGACCCGAGCGGGTTTCGGCGAATTCACCCCTCCACTTT | CATRPERVSANSPLHF
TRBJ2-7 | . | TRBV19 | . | TGTGCCAGTAGCCTGAGGGGCAGGGCTCCCTACGAGCAGTACTTC | CASSLRGRAPYEQYF
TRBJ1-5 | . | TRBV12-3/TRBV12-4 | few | TGTGCCAGCAGTTTATTGGTCGGTTGGGACCGCCGATATAGCAATCAGCCCCAGCATTTT | CASSLLVGWDRRYSNQPQHF
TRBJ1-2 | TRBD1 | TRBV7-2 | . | TGTGCCAGCAGCACTGGACAGGGCAGCCGCTATGGCCACACCTTC | CASSTGQGSRYGHTF
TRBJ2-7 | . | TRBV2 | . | TGTGCCAGCAGTGAACGAATCCACGAGCAGTACTTC | CASSERIHEQYF
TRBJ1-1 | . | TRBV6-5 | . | TGTGCCAGCAGTTACGGGTCGGACACTGAAGCTTTCTTT | CASSYGSDTEAFF
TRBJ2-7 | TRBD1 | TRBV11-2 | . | TGTGCCAGCAGCCCCCCCCTGGGACAGGGGGCCTACGAGCAGTACTTC | CASSPPLGQGAYEQYF
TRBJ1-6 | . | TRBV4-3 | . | TGCGCCAGCAGCCGAGGGGCGGTTAATTCACCCCTCCACTTT | CASSRGAVNSPLHF
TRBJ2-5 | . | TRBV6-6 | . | TGTGCCGGCAGTTACCTCGGGGAGACCCAGTACTTC | CAGSYLGETQYF
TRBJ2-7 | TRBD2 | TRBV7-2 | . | TGTGCCAGCAGCCTAGGACTAGCGGGAGAAGGATACGAGCAGTACTTC | CASSLGLAGEGYEQYF
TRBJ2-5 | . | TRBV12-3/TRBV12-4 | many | TGTGCCAGCAGTTTAGCGAGGCCCTGGGGGACCCAGTACTTC | CASSLARPWGTQYF
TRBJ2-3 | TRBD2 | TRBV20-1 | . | TGCAGTGCTATAAGAGGGACTAGCGACTACACAGATACGCAGTATTTT | CSAIRGTSDYTDTQYF
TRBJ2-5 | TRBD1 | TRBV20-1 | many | TGCAGTGCTCAATACAGGGGCGGGTACGGAGAGACCCAGTACTTC | CSAQYRGGYGETQYF
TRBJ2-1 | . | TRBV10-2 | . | TGCGCCGGCAGTGACTCAATGATAGTGGGAGCCCTCCATGAGCAGTTCTTC | CAGSDSMIVGALHEQFF
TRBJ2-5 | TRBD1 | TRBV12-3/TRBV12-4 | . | TGTGCCAGCAGACCAGACAGGGCCAGACAAGAGACCCGGTACTTC | CASRPDRARQETRYF
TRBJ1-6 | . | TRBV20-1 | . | TGCAGTGCTAGTAAGGCAGGGGATTCACCCCTCCACTTT | CSASKAGDSPLHF
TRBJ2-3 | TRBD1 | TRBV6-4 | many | TGTGCCAGCAGTGCTCAGGGGGCAGATACGCAGTATTTT | CASSAQGADTQYF
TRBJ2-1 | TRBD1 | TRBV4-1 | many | TGCGCCAGCAGCCACTTGATGATCAGACAGGGGTACAATGAGCAGTTCTTC | CASSHLMIRQGYNEQFF
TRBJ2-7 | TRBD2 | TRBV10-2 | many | TGCGCCAGCACGGCGGGGGGGTTATACGAGCAGTACTTC | CASTAGGLYEQYF
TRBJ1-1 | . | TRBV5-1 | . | TGCGCCAGCAGATCCCAGTTAAACACTGAAGCTTTCTTT | CASRSQLNTEAFF
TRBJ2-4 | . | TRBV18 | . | TGTGCCAGCCCACCACTAGGGAACGCCAAAAACATTCAGTACTTC | CASPPLGNAKNIQYF
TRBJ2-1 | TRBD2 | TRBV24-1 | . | TGTGCCACCAGTGATGGCGGGAGGGCCTACAATGAGCAGTTCTTC | CATSDGGRAYNEQFF
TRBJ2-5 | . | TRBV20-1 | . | TGCAGTGCTAGGGGACCGCAGGGTTTAGAGACCCAGTACTTC | CSARGPQGLETQYF
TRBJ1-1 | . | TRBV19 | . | TGTGCCAGTAGCCCCACAGGGTATGACACTGAAGCTTTCTTT | CASSPTGYDTEAFF
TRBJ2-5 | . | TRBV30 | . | TGTGCCTGGAAGGGAAACGACCGCGGAGAGACCCAGTACTTC | CAWKGNDRGETQYF
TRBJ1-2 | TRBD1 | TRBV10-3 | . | TGTGCCTCAGGGGGCAGGACAGGGGATGGCTACACCTTC | CASGGRTGDGYTF
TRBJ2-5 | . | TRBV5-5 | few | TGTGCCAGCAGCGAGAGTGAAGGGCGGAAGTACTTC | CASSESEGRKYF
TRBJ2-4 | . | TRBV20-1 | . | TGCAGTGCTAGTAGGACCCCCGGGGCGACCAAAAACATTCAGTACTTC | CSASRTPGATKNIQYF
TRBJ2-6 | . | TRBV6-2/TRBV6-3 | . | TGTGCCAGCACCTCGGCCCTCGGGGATCCAGGGGCCAACGTCCTGACTTTC | CASTSALGDPGANVLTF
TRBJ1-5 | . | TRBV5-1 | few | TGCGCCGGCAGCTTGGGTGTGAATCAGCCCCAGCATTTT | CAGSLGVNQPQHF
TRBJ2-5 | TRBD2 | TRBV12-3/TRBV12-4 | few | TGTGCCAGCAGTCCACAAGCGACTAGCGGAAACATCCGACCAGAGACCCAGTACTTC | CASSPQATSGNIRPETQYF